This T cell receptor beta chain came from a study of blood T cell repertoires in COVID-19. Germline CDR1 is PRHDT and CDR2 is FYEKMQ (reference sequence). J was trimmed by 4 bases and V by 0 bases; bases with no gene match: 2. The CDR3 loop spans 15 amino acids. Data came from immunoSEQ multiplex PCR; TCRdb stores just in-frame clones and leaves some out. The sample contains 250,000 or so clones, approximately 90% of which appear only once. The sample was PBMCs or T cells enriched from blood (not recorded which). The chain employs TRBV13 and TRBJ2-2; 7 nucleotides line up with TRBD2. The TCR comes from a woman between 25 and 40 years old with acute COVID-19. CDR3 in amino acids: CASSLGPGGTGELFF. CDR3 sequence (DNA): TGTGCCAGCAGCTTAGGGCCGGGGGGCACCGGGGAGCTGTTTTTT.